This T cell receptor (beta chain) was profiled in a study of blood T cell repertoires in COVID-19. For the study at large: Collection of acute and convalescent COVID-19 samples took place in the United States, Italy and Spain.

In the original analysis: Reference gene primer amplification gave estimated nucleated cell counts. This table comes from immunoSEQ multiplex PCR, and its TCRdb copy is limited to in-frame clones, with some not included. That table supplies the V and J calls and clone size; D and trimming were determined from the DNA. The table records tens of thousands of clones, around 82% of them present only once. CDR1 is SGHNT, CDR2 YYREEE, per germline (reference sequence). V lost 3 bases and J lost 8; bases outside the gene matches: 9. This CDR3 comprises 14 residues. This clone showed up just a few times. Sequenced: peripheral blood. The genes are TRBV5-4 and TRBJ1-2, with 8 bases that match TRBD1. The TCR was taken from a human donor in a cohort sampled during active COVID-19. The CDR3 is CASSSGQGGRGYTF. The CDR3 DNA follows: TGTGCCAGCAGCTCCGGACAGGGAGGTCGGGGCTACACCTTC.